This passage covers 20 T cell receptor beta chains from one sample sequenced in a study of blood T cell repertoires in COVID-19. Profiling relied on immunoSEQ multiplex PCR, and the TCRdb table lists in-frame clones only, not all of them. Among 54,000 or so clones listed, over 75% were seen once. The sequencing input was peripheral blood. These receptors were collected from a human donor in a cohort sampled during active COVID-19.

J is TRBJ2-1 and V is TRBV11-3, with D maybe TRBD1 (5 bases). The CDR3 loop spans 15 amino acids. Trimming pared 5 bases from V and 3 bases from J, leaving 14 bases between. The germline V gene has CDR1 SGHNT and CDR2 YENEEA. CDR3 DNA: TGTGCCAGCAGCCCCAGGGTGGGAAGCTACAATGAGCAGTTCTTC. Its protein is CASSPRVGSYNEQFF. The full variable domain, its missing parts supplied by reference TRBV11-3 and TRBJ2-1, is EAGVVQSPRYKIIEKKQPVAFWCNPISGHNTLYWYLQNLGQGPELLIRYENEEAVDDSQLPKDRFSAERLKGVDSTLKIQPAELGDSAVYLCASSPRVGSYNEQFFGPGTRLTVL.

This chain links TRBV6-5 with TRBJ1-1, with D maybe TRBD1 (6 bases). Germline lookup yields CDR1 MNHEY and CDR2 SVGAGI. Trimming left V 6 bases short and J 6 bases short, with 14 bases between. The CDR3 sequence is 13 residues long. The CDR3 is CASSLQGLAEAFF. The DNA for the CDR3 is TGTGCCAGCAGCCTACAGGGCTTGGCTGAAGCTTTCTTT.

This sequence joins TRBV15 and TRBJ2-7; TRBD2 aligns across 10 bases. Germline CDR1 is LNHNV and CDR2 is YYDKDF (reference sequence). The V segment lost 1 base and the J segment 7 bases; nucleotides outside the gene matches: 1. The CDR3 consists of 13 residues. CDR3 nucleotide sequence: TGTGCCACCAGCAGAGTACTAGCGGGAGAGCAGTACTTC. It is translated as CATSRVLAGEQYF.

Here the CDR3 reads CASSSGRIGYEQYF. The CDR3 nucleotides read TGTGCCAGCAGTAGCGGGAGGATTGGATACGAGCAGTACTTC. The V gene is TRBV6-5, the J gene TRBJ2-7, with 9 bases identical to TRBD2. The CDR3 consists of 14 residues. Germline V gene sequence: CDR1 MNHEY, CDR2 SVGAGI. The junction had 6 bases not matched to a gene; V was cut back by 5 bases and J by 4 bases.

The chain employs TRBV6-1 and TRBJ2-7; a possible D gene is TRBD1 (6 bases). The CDR3 loop spans 15 amino acids. From germline, CDR1 is MNHNS and CDR2 SASEGT. Trimming stripped 0 bases from V and 4 bases from J, with 13 bases between. CDR3 residues: CASSEARRGVYEQYF. Here the CDR3 DNA reads TGTGCCAGCAGTGAAGCGCGCAGGGGTGTGTACGAGCAGTACTTC.

This rearrangement joins TRBV7-2 to TRBJ1-1; 10 bases fit TRBD1. This CDR3 contains 19 residues. Per the germline V gene, CDR1 is SGHTA and CDR2 is FQGNSA. J was trimmed by 1 base and V by 2 bases; bases with no gene match: 13. CDR3 residues: CASSLLQGPGQGRNTEAFF. CDR3 in DNA: TGTGCCAGCAGCTTATTACAGGGACCGGGACAGGGGCGGAACACTGAAGCTTTCTTT.

The chain has TRBV7-8 and TRBJ2-1; tentative D call: TRBD2 (6 bases). Trimming pared 4 bases from V and 8 bases from J, leaving 9 bases between. The length of the CDR3 is 12 residues. Germline V gene lookup returns CDR1 SGHVS and CDR2 FQNEAQ. The chain's CDR3 is CASSWRAYEQFF. As DNA, the CDR3 is TGTGCCAGCAGCTGGAGGGCTTATGAGCAGTTCTTC.

This chain links TRBV25-1 with TRBJ2-2; possible D gene TRBD2, 6 bases. V was pared by 1 base and J by 6 bases, with 9 bases between. This CDR3 is built from 14 residues. In germline, CDR1 is MGHDK, CDR2 SYGVNS. CDR3 in amino acids: CASSEFGEAGELFF. CDR3 coding DNA: TGTGCCAGCAGTGAATTTGGGGAGGCCGGGGAGCTGTTTTTT. The whole variable domain, filled in from reference TRBV25-1 and TRBJ2-2, reads EADIYQTPRYLVIGTGKKITLECSQTMGHDKMYWYQQDPGMELHLIHYSYGVNSTEKGDLSSESTVSRIRTEHFPLTLESARPSHTSQYLCASSEFGEAGELFFGEGSRLTVL.

This chain links TRBV5-1 with TRBJ2-3, with D unclear. CDR1 and CDR2 (germline): SGHRS, YFSETQ. CDR3 length: 17 residues. The ends were cut back, 3 bases at V and 0 bases at J, with 17 bases in the middle. The CDR3 sequence is CASSSRPGSSSTDTQYF. The DNA for the CDR3 is TGCGCCAGCAGCTCACGCCCTGGCAGTTCTAGCACAGATACGCAGTATTTT.

This rearrangement joins TRBV5-1 to TRBJ2-7; a possible D gene is TRBD1 (6 bases). V was pared by 0 bases and J by 5 bases, with 12 bases between. The V gene's germline CDR1 is SGHRS and CDR2 YFSETQ. This CDR3 spans 14 amino acids. CDR3 sequence (DNA): TGCGCCAGCAGCTTGGGTCAGGGGCTGGACGAGCAGTACTTC. It codes for CASSLGQGLDEQYF.

The chain employs TRBV7-6 and TRBJ1-6; possibly TRBD1 for D (6 bases). V lost 2 bases and J lost 8, with 10 bases in between. The CDR3 has 14 residues. The V gene's germline CDR1 is SGHVS and CDR2 FNYEAQ. The CDR3 reads CASSLINRDSPLHF. The CDR3 DNA reads TGTGCCAGCAGCTTAATAAACAGGGATTCACCCCTCCACTTT.

This chain joins TRBV9 and TRBJ2-3; possible D gene TRBD1, 5 bases. The CDR3 is 15 residues long. Germline V gene data show CDR1 as SGDLS and CDR2 as YYNGEE. The germline V and J ends were trimmed by 7 bases and 1 base, with 16 bases remaining between them. CDR3 DNA sequence: TGTGCCAGCGGTCGTCTGGACACCCGCACAGATACGCAGTATTTT. Translation gives CASGRLDTRTDTQYF.

This clone is a singleton in its sample. The CDR3 sequence is CASSSNREYEQYF. The CDR3 coding sequence is TGTGCCAGCAGCTCCAATCGAGAGTACGAGCAGTACTTC. V and J are TRBV5-4 and TRBJ2-7; D is unclear. The CDR3 totals 13 residues. Germline V gene sequence: CDR1 SGHNT, CDR2 YYREEE (reference sequence). Trimming removed 3 bases at V and 4 bases at J, with 11 bases between. Drawing the rest from reference TRBV5-4 and TRBJ2-7, the complete variable domain is ETGVTQSPTHLIKTRGQQVTLRCSSQSGHNTVSWYQQALGQGPQFIFQYYREEENGRGNFPPRFSGLQFPNYSSELNVNALELDDSALYLCASSSNREYEQYFGPGTRLTVT.

The chain has TRBV5-1 and TRBJ1-4; no definite D call. The CDR3 spans 17 residues. Trimming removed 0 bases from V and 5 bases from J, with 17 bases in between. Germline V lookup: CDR1 SGHRS, CDR2 YFSETQ. As DNA, the CDR3 is TGCGCCAGCAGCTTGGCCCCCTCCGGTCAGACAAATGAAAAACTGTTTTTT. Its protein product is CASSLAPSGQTNEKLFF.

The gene calls are TRBV2 and TRBJ2-1; D is possibly TRBD2 (5 bases). Germline V gives CDR1 SNHLY, CDR2 FYNNEI. The V and J ends lost 4 bases and 4 bases respectively, with 11 bases between them. This CDR3 is built from 14 residues. The CDR3 protein is CASSGEQVYNEQFF. The CDR3 DNA is TGTGCCAGCAGTGGGGAGCAGGTGTACAATGAGCAGTTCTTC.

This chain links TRBV27 with TRBJ1-1, with D possibly TRBD1 on 5 matching bases. V gave up 5 bases and J gave up 1 base, with 14 bases separating them. The CDR3 contains 15 residues. In germline, CDR1 is MNHEY, CDR2 SMNVEV (reference sequence). The DNA of the CDR3 is TGTGCCAGCAGTCCGCAGGGCAGATCGAACACTGAAGCTTTCTTT. Its protein is CASSPQGRSNTEAFF.

The CDR3 loop is CASAGGKADTQYF. The CDR3 bases are TGTGCCAGCGCAGGGGGCAAAGCAGATACGCAGTATTTT. The rearrangement joins TRBV6-5 to TRBJ2-3, with 8 bases fitting TRBD1. The CDR3 has 13 residues. The trim removed 8 bases at V and 4 bases at J, leaving 5 bases unmatched. Germline values: CDR1 MNHEY, CDR2 SVGAGI.

This clone occurred once. This chain uses TRBV5-4 with TRBJ2-5; 11 bases are a match to TRBD2. Germline trimming cut 0 bases from V and 4 bases from J; bases unmatched to any gene: 5. From germline, CDR1 is SGHNT and CDR2 YYREEE (reference sequence). The CDR3 has 16 amino acids. The CDR3 DNA reads TGTGCCAGCAGCTTGGGTAGCGGGGGGGCCGGAGAGACCCAGTACTTC. This translates into CASSLGSGGAGETQYF.

The chain carries TRBV6-1 and TRBJ1-1, with 7 bases matching TRBD1. V was pared by 3 bases and J by 3 bases, with 7 bases of the junction left unmatched. This CDR3 comprises 15 residues. Per germline, CDR1 MNHNS and CDR2 SASEGT. The CDR3 here is CASSDTGAPDTEAFF. The CDR3 bases are TGTGCCAGCAGTGATACAGGGGCGCCGGACACTGAAGCTTTCTTT.

The chain carries TRBV19 and TRBJ2-7; possible D gene TRBD1, 5 bases. The CDR3 has 12 amino acids. Looked up from germline, CDR1 is LNHDA and CDR2 is SQIVND (reference sequence). V lost 6 bases to trimming and J lost 4 bases, with 10 bases between them. The CDR3 loop is CASRGRRYEQYF. DNA of the CDR3: TGTGCCAGTAGGGGGCGGAGATACGAGCAGTACTTC.